This T cell receptor delta chain was sequenced for a study of gamma-delta T cells after stem cell transplantation. TCRdb called clones anew from the RT-PCR reads with CATT. The sample includes approximately 2,500 delta-chain clones, 44% of them seen just once. This clone was picked up a small number of times. The CDR3 extends over 19 amino acids. Germline loops: CDR1 GEAIGNYY, CDR2 EKD. V gave up 0 bases and J gave up 0 bases, with 22 bases separating them. Sequences were obtained from gamma-delta T cells. J is TRDJ1 and V is TRDV2, with D tentatively TRDD3 (6 bases). The sequence was obtained from a human donor. It is not recorded whose cells these are; they may come from a transplant donor. This CDR3 reads CACDTVRKAGEPYTDKLIF. The CDR3 bases are TGTGCCTGTGACACCGTCCGCAAGGCTGGGGAACCTTACACCGATAAACTCATCTTT.